The T cell receptor beta chain under discussion was sequenced for a study of human T cells and chemical hapten exposure. Germline V gives CDR1 SEHNR, CDR2 FQNEAQ (reference sequence). The CDR3 has 14 amino acids. V gave up 0 bases and J gave up 4 bases, with 9 bases separating them. Study-level points and caveats: The number of TCRs above 1 in 1000 frequency did not change after DPC sensitization.

The time point was: pre-sensitization, week 0. The treatment here: therapeutic diphenylcyclopropenone sensitization with weekly scalp DPC. Every donor had alopecia and was 18 to 70 years old; all were suitable for DPC. TCRdb recomputed calls from the RACE reads with MiXCR, one row per CDR3 protein. The sample records roughly 260,000 distinct CDR3 sequences, over 8% being singletons. As to this clonotype: The antigen is undetermined.

The receptor was derived from a woman between 35 and 50 years old with alopecia areata. Some clones in this sample may be carry-over from other donors' samples. The chain recombines TRBV7-9 with TRBJ1-2; maybe TRBD1 (6 bases). This sample comprised whole blood, obtained in connection with sensitization to the hapten diphenylcyclopropenone (DPC). CDR3 in amino acids: CASSLAGDIYGYTF. The CDR3 nucleotides read TGTGCCAGCAGCTTAGCGGGGGACATCTATGGCTACACCTTC.